Each of the 12 T cell receptor beta chains below was sequenced from the same sample in a study of shared clonotypes between healthy human individuals. Profiled with immunoSEQ multiplex PCR; TCRdb holds only in-frame clones, not every one. The table records 550,000 to 700,000 clones, 73% of them present only once. Sequenced sample: memory CD4+ T cells sorted from blood. Subset noted: CD45RA-negative fraction. Every receptor here comes from a woman aged 25 to 39 in good health.

The chain uses TRBV4-1 and TRBJ1-2; 7 positions match TRBD1. CDR1 and CDR2 (germline): MGHRA, YSYEKL. Unmatched junction bases numbered 4, after V lost 1 base and J lost 2 bases. The CDR3 is made up of 15 amino acids. The CDR3 region is CASSQGLTGNYGYTF. The CDR3 nucleotides are TGCGCCAGCAGCCAAGGGTTGACAGGGAACTATGGCTACACCTTC.

The CDR3, as DNA: TGCGCCAGCAGCCCCCCCGGGACTAGCGGCTACGAGCAGTACTTC. Translating it yields CASSPPGTSGYEQYF. V gene TRBV5-1 combines with J gene TRBJ2-7; 11 bases match TRBD2. V shed 4 bases, J shed 3 bases, and the junction held 6 bases outside the gene matches. CDR3 size: 15 residues. Germline CDR1 and CDR2: SGHRS and YFSETQ.

In its sample, this clone was seen once. The chain recombines TRBV29-1 with TRBJ2-7; 9 bases align to TRBD2. There are 16 residues in the CDR3. V lost 1 base, J lost 7 bases, and 14 bases stayed unmatched. CDR1 is SQVTM, CDR2 ANQGSEA, per germline. CDR3 bases: TGCAGCGTTGAAGGGGGAACTAGCGGGTTTGGACGAGAGCAGTACTTC. This gives the protein CSVEGGTSGFGREQYF.

This chain connects TRBV7-9 to TRBJ2-3, with D hard to call. V lost 5 bases and J lost 4, with 13 bases in between. The CDR3 extends over 14 amino acids. Germline V gives CDR1 SEHNR, CDR2 FQNEAQ (reference sequence). The CDR3, as DNA: TGTGCCAGCAGCCCCCGGACCACCTCAGATACGCAGTATTTT. Its protein product is CASSPRTTSDTQYF. The full variable domain, in which reference TRBV7-9 and TRBJ2-3 provide the parts outside the CDR3, is DTGVSQNPRHKITKRGQNVTFRCDPISEHNRLYWYRQTLGQGPEFLTYFQNEAQLEKSRLLSDRFSAERPKGSFSTLEIQRTEQGDSAMYLCASSPRTTSDTQYFGPGTRLTVL.

V gene TRBV25-1 combines with J gene TRBJ2-7, with D possibly being TRBD1 (5 bases). The length of the CDR3 is 12 residues. The V gene's germline CDR1 is MGHDK and CDR2 SYGVNS. Trimming cost V 5 bases and J 6 bases, with 11 bases left between them. The CDR3 nucleotides read TGTGCCAGCAGTTACGCGACAGTCGAGCAGTACTTC. Translation: CASSYATVEQYF.

Comments on this clone: A much larger clone differs by one base, so this may be a read error. The sample has other DNA sequences that encode this CDR3 too. CDR3: CASSSDRSSYNEQFF. The CDR3 DNA sequence: TGCGCCAGCAGCTCGGACAGAAGCTCCTACAATGAGCAGTTCTTC. The V call is TRBV5-1, the J call TRBJ2-1, with D possibly TRBD1 on 6 matching bases. CDR1 SGHRS and CDR2 YFSETQ come from the germline V gene. This CDR3 is 15 amino acids long. V lost 3 bases and J 0 bases, leaving 10 bases between the germline ends.

The J gene is TRBJ2-7, the V gene TRBV7-8; 11 bases map to TRBD1. Germline CDR1 reads SGHVS; CDR2 reads FQNEAQ. This CDR3 is built from 18 residues. The junction had 16 bases not matched to a gene; V was cut back by 5 bases and J by 4 bases. The CDR3 spells CASSARRRPGQGVYEQYF. CDR3 sequence (DNA): TGTGCCAGCAGCGCCCGACGTAGACCGGGACAGGGGGTATACGAGCAGTACTTC.

Many counts were recorded for this clone. The identical CDR3 is also encoded by other nucleotide sequences in the sample. The CDR3 sequence: CATSRAGETQYF. Here the CDR3 DNA reads TGTGCCACCAGCAGGGCGGGGGAGACCCAGTACTTC. The V and J genes are TRBV15 and TRBJ2-5; weak D call: TRBD2 (6 bases). Trimming took off 3 bases at V and 5 bases at J, with 7 bases between the two ends. Germline-derived CDR1 and CDR2 are LNHNV and YYDKDF (reference sequence). CDR3 size: 12 residues.

With regard to this clone: A far more abundant clone sits one base away, making this likely a read error. The chain combines TRBV11-2 with TRBJ2-1, with TRBD2 matching 7 bases. The trim removed 4 bases at V and 4 bases at J, leaving 4 bases unmatched. Looked up from germline, CDR1 is SGHAT and CDR2 is FQNNGV. The CDR3 extends over 14 amino acids. The CDR3 reads CASSSRDYYNEQFF. CDR3 in DNA: TGTGCCAGCAGCTCCCGGGACTATTACAATGAGCAGTTCTTC.

The J gene is TRBJ1-2, the V gene TRBV28; D might be TRBD1 (5 bases). This CDR3 spans 13 amino acids. Per germline, CDR1 MDHEN and CDR2 SYDVKM. V dropped 6 bases and J dropped 4 bases, with 12 bases sitting between them. Written as DNA, the CDR3 is TGTGCCAGCAGCCAAGGGGTGAGCTATGGCTACACCTTC. Translation gives CASSQGVSYGYTF.

This sequence joins TRBV7-2 and TRBJ2-7; tentative D call: TRBD1 (5 bases). Trimming left V 2 bases short and J 5 bases short, with 10 bases between. The CDR3 runs 13 residues. Germline V gene data show CDR1 as SGHTA and CDR2 as FQGNSA. Here the CDR3 reads CASSLQGIHEQYF. The DNA for the CDR3 is TGTGCCAGCAGCTTACAGGGTATCCACGAGCAGTACTTC.

This sequence joins TRBV6-5 and TRBJ2-7; 13 nucleotides agree with TRBD2. V shed 2 bases and J 9 bases; nucleotides not matched to a gene: 7. Germline-derived CDR1 and CDR2 are MNHEY and SVGAGI. The CDR3 contains 15 residues. CDR3 coding DNA: TGTGCCAGCAGTTACCCCGGACTAGCGGGAGTATTGCAGTACTTC. This sequence encodes CASSYPGLAGVLQYF.